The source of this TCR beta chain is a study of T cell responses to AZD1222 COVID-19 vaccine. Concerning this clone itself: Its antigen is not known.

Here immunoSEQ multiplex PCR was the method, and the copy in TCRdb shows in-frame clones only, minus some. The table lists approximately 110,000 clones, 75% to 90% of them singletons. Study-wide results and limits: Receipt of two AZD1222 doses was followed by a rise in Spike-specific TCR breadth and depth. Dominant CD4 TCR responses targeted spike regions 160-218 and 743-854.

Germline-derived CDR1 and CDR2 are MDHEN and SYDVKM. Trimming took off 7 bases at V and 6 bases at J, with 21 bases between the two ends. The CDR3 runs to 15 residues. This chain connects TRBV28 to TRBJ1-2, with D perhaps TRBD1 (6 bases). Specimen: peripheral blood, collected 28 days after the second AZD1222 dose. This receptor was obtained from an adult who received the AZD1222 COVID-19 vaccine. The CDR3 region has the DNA TGTGCCAGCACCCCTCCGGGCAGGGGAAGGGATGGCTACACCTTC. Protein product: CASTPPGRGRDGYTF.